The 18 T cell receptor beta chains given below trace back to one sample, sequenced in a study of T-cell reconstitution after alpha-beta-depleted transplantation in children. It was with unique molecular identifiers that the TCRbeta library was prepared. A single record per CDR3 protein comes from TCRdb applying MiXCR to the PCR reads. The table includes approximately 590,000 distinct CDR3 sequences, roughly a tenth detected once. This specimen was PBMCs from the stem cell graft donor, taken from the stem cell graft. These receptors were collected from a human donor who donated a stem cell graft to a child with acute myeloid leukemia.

The CDR3 DNA is TGCAGTGCTAGAGATAAAGAAGTCCATAAGGGAGCGGGACGTTTCGCGGATTCCTACGAGCAGTACTTC. This translates into CSARDKEVHKGAGRFADSYEQYF. The chain couples TRBV20-1 to TRBJ2-7, with 7 positions matching TRBD2. The CDR3 is 23 amino acids. The V and J ends lost 0 bases and 1 base, in that order; junction bases with no gene match: 30. Germline CDR1 and CDR2: DFQATT and SNEGSKA (reference sequence).

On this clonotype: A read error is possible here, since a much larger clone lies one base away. This CDR3 reads CASSLWGLAGGEQYF. The DNA of the CDR3 is TGTGCCAGCAGTTTATGGGGACTAGCGGGAGGCGAGCAGTACTTC. This rearrangement joins TRBV12-3 or TRBV12-4 to TRBJ2-7; 15 bases align to TRBD2. CDR3 length: 15 amino acids. V dropped 2 bases and J dropped 6; count of bases not matched to a gene: 2.

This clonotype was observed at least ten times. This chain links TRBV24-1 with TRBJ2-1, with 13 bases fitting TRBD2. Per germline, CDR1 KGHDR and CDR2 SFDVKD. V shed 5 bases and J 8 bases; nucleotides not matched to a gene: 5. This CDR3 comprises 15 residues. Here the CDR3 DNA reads TGTGCCACCAGTGCGGGGACTAGCGGGATAGATGAGCAGTTCTTC. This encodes CATSAGTSGIDEQFF.

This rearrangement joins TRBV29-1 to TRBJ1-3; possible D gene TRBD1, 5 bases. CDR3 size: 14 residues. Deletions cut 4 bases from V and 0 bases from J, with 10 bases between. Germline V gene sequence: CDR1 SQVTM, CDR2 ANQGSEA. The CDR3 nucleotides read TGCAGCGTTGCACAGGCGAGCTCTGGAAACACCATATATTTT. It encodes CSVAQASSGNTIYF.

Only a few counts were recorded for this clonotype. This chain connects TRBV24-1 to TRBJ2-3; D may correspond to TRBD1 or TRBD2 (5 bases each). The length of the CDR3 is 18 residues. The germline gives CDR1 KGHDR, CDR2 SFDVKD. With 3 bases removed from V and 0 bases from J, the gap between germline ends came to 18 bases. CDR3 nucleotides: TGTGCCACCAGTGATCCTGCAGGGCGGACTCCTAGCACAGATACGCAGTATTTT. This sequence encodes CATSDPAGRTPSTDTQYF.

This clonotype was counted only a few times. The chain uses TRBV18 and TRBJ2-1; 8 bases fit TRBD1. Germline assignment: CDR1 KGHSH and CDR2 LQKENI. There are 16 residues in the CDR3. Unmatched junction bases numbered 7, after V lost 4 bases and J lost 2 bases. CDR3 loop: CASSLSGTGTYNEQFF. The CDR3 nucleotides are TGTGCCAGCTCACTTTCCGGGACAGGTACCTACAATGAGCAGTTCTTC.

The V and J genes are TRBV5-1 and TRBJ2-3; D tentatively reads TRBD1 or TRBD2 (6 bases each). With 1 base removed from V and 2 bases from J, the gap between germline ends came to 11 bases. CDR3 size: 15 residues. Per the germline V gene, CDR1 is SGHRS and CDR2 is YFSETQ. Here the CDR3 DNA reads TGCGCCAGCAGCTTGAGGGGGGTGGTCACAGATACGCAGTATTTT. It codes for CASSLRGVVTDTQYF.

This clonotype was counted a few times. CDR3 sequence (DNA): TGCAGTGCGACTCTAGCGGGAGTGAGAGAGACCCAGTACTTC. Translating gives CSATLAGVRETQYF. The gene calls are TRBV20-1 and TRBJ2-5; 10 nucleotides agree with TRBD2. The length of the CDR3 is 14 residues. In germline, CDR1 is DFQATT, CDR2 SNEGSKA (reference sequence). V shed 6 bases, J shed 4 bases, and the junction held 8 bases outside the gene matches.

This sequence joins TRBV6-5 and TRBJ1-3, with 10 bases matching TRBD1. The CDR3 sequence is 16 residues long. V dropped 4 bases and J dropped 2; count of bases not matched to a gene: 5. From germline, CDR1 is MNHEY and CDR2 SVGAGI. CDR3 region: CASSLTGTGAGNTIYF. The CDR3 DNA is TGTGCCAGCAGTTTAACCGGGACAGGGGCTGGAAACACCATATATTTT.

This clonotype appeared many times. The CDR3 bases are TGTGCCAGCAGCGTAGAGGTGGGGGTTTACGAGCAGTACTTC. This translates into CASSVEVGVYEQYF. This chain uses TRBV9 with TRBJ2-7; D may match TRBD1 or TRBD2 (5 bases each). Germline values: CDR1 SGDLS, CDR2 YYNGEE. V gave up 0 bases and J gave up 4 bases, with 11 bases separating them. The CDR3 covers 14 residues.

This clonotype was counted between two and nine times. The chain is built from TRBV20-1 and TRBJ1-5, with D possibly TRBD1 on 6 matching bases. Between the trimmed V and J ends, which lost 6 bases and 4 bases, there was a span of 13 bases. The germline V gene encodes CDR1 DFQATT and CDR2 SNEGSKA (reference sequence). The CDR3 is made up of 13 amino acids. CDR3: CSAPGQQNQPQHF. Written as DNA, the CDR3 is TGCAGTGCCCCCGGACAGCAAAATCAGCCCCAGCATTTT.

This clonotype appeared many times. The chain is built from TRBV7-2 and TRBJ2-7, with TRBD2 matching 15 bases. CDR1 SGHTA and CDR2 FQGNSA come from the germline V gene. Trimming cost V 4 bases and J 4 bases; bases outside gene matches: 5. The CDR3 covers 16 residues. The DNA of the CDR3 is TGTGCCAGCAGCTCAGGACTAGCGGGAGGGTTATACGAGCAGTACTTC. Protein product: CASSSGLAGGLYEQYF.

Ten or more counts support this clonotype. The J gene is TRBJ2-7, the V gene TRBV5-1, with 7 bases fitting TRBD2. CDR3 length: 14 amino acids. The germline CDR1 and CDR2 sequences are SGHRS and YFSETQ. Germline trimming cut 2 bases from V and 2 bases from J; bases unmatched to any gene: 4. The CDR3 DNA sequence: TGCGCCAGCAGCTTCGGCGGGGGAGCCTACGAGCAGTACTTC. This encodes CASSFGGGAYEQYF.

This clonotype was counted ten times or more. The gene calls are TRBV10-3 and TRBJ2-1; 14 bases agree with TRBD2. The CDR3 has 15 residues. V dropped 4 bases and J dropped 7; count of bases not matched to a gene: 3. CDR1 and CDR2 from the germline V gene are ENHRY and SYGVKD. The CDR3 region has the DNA TGTGCCATCAGTGGGGGACTAGCGGGAGAAAATGAGCAGTTCTTC. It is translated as CAISGGLAGENEQFF.

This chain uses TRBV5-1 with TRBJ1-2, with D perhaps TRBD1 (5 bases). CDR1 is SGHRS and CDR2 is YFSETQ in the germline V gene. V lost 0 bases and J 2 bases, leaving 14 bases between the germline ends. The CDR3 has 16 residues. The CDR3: CASSLEVVEGNYGYTF. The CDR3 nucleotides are TGCGCCAGCAGCTTGGAAGTTGTGGAGGGGAACTATGGCTACACCTTC. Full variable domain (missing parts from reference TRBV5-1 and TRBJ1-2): KAGVTQTPRYLIKTRGQQVTLSCSPISGHRSVSWYQQTPGQGLQFLFEYFSETQRNKGNFPGRFSGRQFSNSRSEMNVSTLELGDSALYLCASSLEVVEGNYGYTFGSGTRLTVV.

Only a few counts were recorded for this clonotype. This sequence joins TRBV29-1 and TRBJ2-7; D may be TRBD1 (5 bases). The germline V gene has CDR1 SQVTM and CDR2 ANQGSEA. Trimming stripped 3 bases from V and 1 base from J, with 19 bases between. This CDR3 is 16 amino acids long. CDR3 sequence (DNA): TGCAGCGTTGATTACGGGCGAGAGGCAGGGTCCTACGAGCAGTACTTC. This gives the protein CSVDYGREAGSYEQYF.

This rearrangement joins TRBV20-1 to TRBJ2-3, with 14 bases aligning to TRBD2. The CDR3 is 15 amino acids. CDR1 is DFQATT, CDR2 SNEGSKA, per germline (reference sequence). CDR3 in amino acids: CGATSGRESTDTQYF. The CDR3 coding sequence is TGCGGGGCGACTAGCGGGAGGGAAAGCACAGATACGCAGTATTTT.

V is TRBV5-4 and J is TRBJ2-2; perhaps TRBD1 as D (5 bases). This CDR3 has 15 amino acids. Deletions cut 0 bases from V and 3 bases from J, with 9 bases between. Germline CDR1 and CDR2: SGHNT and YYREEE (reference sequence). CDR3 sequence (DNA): TGTGCCAGCAGCTTGGCGACAGCCTACACCGGGGAGCTGTTTTTT. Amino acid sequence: CASSLATAYTGELFF. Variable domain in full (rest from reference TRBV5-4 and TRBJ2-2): ETGVTQSPTHLIKTRGQQVTLRCSSQSGHNTVSWYQQALGQGPQFIFQYYREEENGRGNFPPRFSGLQFPNYSSELNVNALELDDSALYLCASSLATAYTGELFFGEGSRLTVL.